The 14 T cell receptor beta chains listed next were all sequenced from one sample in a study of T cells expressing NK-cell markers. After re-calling the 5' RACE reads, TCRdb lists one entry per CDR3 protein, DNA absent. The listing records under 500,000 distinct CDR3 sequences. Sample: blood T cells: a sorted CD56 or NKG2C T cell subset, CD4+ or CD8+ T cells, or bulk PBMC T cells (not recorded which). These receptors were taken from a woman between 18 and 75 years old in good health.

The chain has TRBV12-3 or TRBV12-4 and TRBJ1-6; with no DNA, the TCRdb D assignment of TRBD1 cannot be verified. This CDR3 has 12 amino acids. The CDR3: CASSLAKDTLHF.

The chain combines TRBV19 with TRBJ2-1; the D call of TRBD1 rests on TCRdb alone, since no DNA is present to check it. CDR3 length: 16 amino acids. CDR1 is LNHDA, CDR2 SQIVND, per germline (reference sequence). CDR3 amino acids: CASSRPGGAIWNEQFF.

The J gene is TRBJ2-3, the V gene TRBV7-2; TCRdb gives TRBD2 as the D gene, but with no DNA this cannot be confirmed. The germline V gene has CDR1 SGHTA and CDR2 FQGNSA. This CDR3 is built from 15 residues. The CDR3 loop reads CASSFLAGTADTQYF.

V and J are TRBV14 and TRBJ2-3; the D gene TCRdb calls, TRBD1, cannot be checked with no DNA. The CDR3 runs 13 residues. Per germline, CDR1 SGHDN and CDR2 FVKESK. The CDR3 region is CASSLQGRDTQYF.

The chain uses TRBV20-1 and TRBJ1-5; checking the TCRdb D call of TRBD1 is not possible without DNA. Germline loops: CDR1 DFQATT, CDR2 SNEGSKA (reference sequence). The CDR3 totals 17 residues. The CDR3 protein is CSATRTGGGYSNQPQHF.

This chain uses TRBV10-2 with TRBJ1-2; TCRdb returns TRBD1, unconfirmable since there is no DNA. The CDR3 spans 15 residues. Germline V gene data show CDR1 as WSHSY and CDR2 as SAAADI. CDR3 amino acids: CASSYGQGGSYGYTF.

This chain's CDR3 is CSALESAGAKDTQYF. The chain combines TRBV20-1 with TRBJ2-3; lacking DNA, the TRBD1 call made by TCRdb goes unchecked. Germline CDR1 is DFQATT and CDR2 is SNEGSKA (reference sequence). CDR3 length equals 15 residues.

This chain uses TRBV7-6 with TRBJ1-5; TCRdb's D call, TRBD1, is unchecked because there is no DNA. Germline CDR1 and CDR2: SGHVS and FNYEAQ. This CDR3 is built from 18 residues. CDR3 amino acids: CASSLEGLWGARVQPQHF.

The chain recombines TRBV4-2 with TRBJ2-3. CDR1 is LGHNA and CDR2 is YNFKEQ in the germline V gene. The CDR3 consists of 16 residues. The CDR3 loop is CASSQDRETGTDTQYF.

V usage is TRBV29-1 and J usage is TRBJ2-3. The CDR3 sequence is 11 residues long. Germline V gene sequence: CDR1 SQVTM, CDR2 ANQGSEA. CDR3 loop: CSVSITDTQYF.

V is TRBV15 and J is TRBJ2-1. The CDR3 has 20 amino acids. Germline CDR1 and CDR2: LNHNV and YYDKDF (reference sequence). The CDR3 reads CATSRDQIWQTLSSYNEQFF.

The rearrangement uses TRBV5-6 and TRBJ2-1; TCRdb's D call, TRBD2, is unchecked because there is no DNA. This CDR3 has 17 residues. Germline V CDR1 and CDR2: SGHDT, YYEEEE. The CDR3 here is CASSLAVAGPSYNEQFF. Full variable domain (rest looked up from reference TRBV5-6 and TRBJ2-1): DAGVTQSPTHLIKTRGQQVTLRCSPKSGHDTVSWYQQALGQGPQFIFQYYEEEERQRGNFPDRFSGHQFPNYSSELNVNALLLGDSALYLCASSLAVAGPSYNEQFFGPGTRLTVL.

The rearrangement joins TRBV7-2 to TRBJ2-3; TCRdb's D call of TRBD2 is untestable without DNA. Germline lookup yields CDR1 SGHTA and CDR2 FQGNSA. This CDR3 is built from 14 residues. The CDR3 is CASSPSLRTDTQYF. The full variable domain, with the rest looked up from reference TRBV7-2 and TRBJ2-3, is GAGVSQSPSNKVTEKGKDVELRCDPISGHTALYWYRQSLGQGLEFLIYFQGNSAPDKSGLPSDRFSAERTGGSVSTLTIQRTQQEDSAVYLCASSPSLRTDTQYFGPGTRLTVL.

This chain's CDR3 is CASSSPGSGGDNEQFF. V gene TRBV9 combines with J gene TRBJ2-1; the D gene TCRdb calls, TRBD2, cannot be checked with no DNA. The CDR3 runs 16 residues. CDR1 SGDLS and CDR2 YYNGEE come from the germline V gene.